This T cell receptor beta chain originates from a study of shared clonotypes between healthy human individuals. Overall study: Plates per donor: three CD4 naive, three CD4 memory, two CD8 naive, one CD8 memory.

The protocol was immunoSEQ multiplex PCR, while the TCRdb copy is restricted to in-frame clones and leaves out a portion. The profile shows about 640,000 clones, 60% to 80% of them singletons. From germline, CDR1 is MDHEN and CDR2 SYDVKM. With 5 bases clipped from V and 3 bases from J, the junction kept 9 bases outside the gene matches. This CDR3 region has 17 residues. This receptor was obtained from a woman in her twenties or thirties in good health. The V and J genes are TRBV28 and TRBJ2-7, with TRBD2 matching 14 bases. The sample consisted of memory CD4+ T cells sorted from blood. Sample subset: CD45RA-negative fraction. CDR3 DNA: TGTGCCAGCAGTGTTGGACTAGCGGGAGGTTCGAGCTACGAGCAGTACTTC. Translated: CASSVGLAGGSSYEQYF.